This T cell receptor (beta chain) was sequenced for a study of T-cell memory formation after mild COVID-19. In the study overall: TCR clustering was largely donor specific.

There are 14 residues in the CDR3. The germline V gene has CDR1 DFQATT and CDR2 SNEGSKA (reference sequence). The V end was cut by 5 bases, the J end by 8 bases, with 18 bases between. Constant-segment primers served in 5'RACE that generated TCR alpha and TCR beta cDNA libraries bearing sample barcodes and UMIs. TCRdb ran MiXCR on the 5' RACE reads and lists one entry per CDR3 protein. The sample yields about 400,000 distinct CDR3 sequences, approximately 16% seen once. In this sample, this clonotype turned up a few times. Antigen: not known. General study results and limits: While clones contracting from day 15 to 85 were balanced between CD4 and CD8, later expanders leaned CD4+. Pre-infection memory showed some responding clones, and this suggested that cross-reactive memory joined.

The rearrangement links TRBV20-1 to TRBJ2-2; D gene unclear. The sample consisted of PBMCs or a T cell subset sorted from them (not recorded which). This TCR was recovered from a man aged 18 to 30 who had mild COVID-19 (a few samples of this study predate the infection). Cell type and time point are not known. The CDR3 reads CSAFRSTLGGELFF. CDR3 nucleotides: TGCAGTGCTTTTAGGAGCACCCTGGGGGGGGAGCTGTTTTTT.